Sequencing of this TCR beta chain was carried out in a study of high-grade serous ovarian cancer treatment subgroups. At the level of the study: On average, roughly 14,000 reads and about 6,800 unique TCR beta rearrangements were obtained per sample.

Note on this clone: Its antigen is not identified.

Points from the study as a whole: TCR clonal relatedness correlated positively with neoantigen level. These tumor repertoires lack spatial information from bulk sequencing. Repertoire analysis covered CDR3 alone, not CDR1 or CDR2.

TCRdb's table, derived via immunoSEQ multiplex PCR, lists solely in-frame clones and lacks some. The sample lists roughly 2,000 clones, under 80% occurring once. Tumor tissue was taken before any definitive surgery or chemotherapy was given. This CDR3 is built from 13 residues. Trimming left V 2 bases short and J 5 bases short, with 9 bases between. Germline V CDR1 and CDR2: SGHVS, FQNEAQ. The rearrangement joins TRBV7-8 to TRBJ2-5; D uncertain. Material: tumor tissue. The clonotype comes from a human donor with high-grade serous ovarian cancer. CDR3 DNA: TGTGCCAGCAGCTTACTTGGTCGGGAGACCCAGTACTTC. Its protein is CASSLLGRETQYF.